This T cell receptor (beta chain) is drawn from a study of T-cell memory formation after mild COVID-19. This clonotype was seen a handful of times. Its antigen is unidentified. CDR3 length: 13 amino acids. The V end lost 7 bases, the J end lost 5 bases, and 18 bases lay between the germline ends. Per the germline V gene, CDR1 is SQVTM and CDR2 is ANQGSEA. TCRdb ran MiXCR on the 5' RACE reads and lists one entry per CDR3 protein. The data show some 100,000 distinct CDR3 sequences, over 8.5% seen once. General observations from the study: Some clones that responded were present in memory (sampled pre-infection), which suggests cross-reactive memory joined.

This TCR came from a man in his late teens or twenties who had mild COVID-19 (a few samples of this study predate the infection). Cell type and time point are not known. The sequenced sample was PBMCs or a T cell subset sorted from them (not recorded which). The chain employs TRBV29-1 and TRBJ2-7; TRBD1 might be the D (6 bases). CDR3 sequence reads: CSAQTGQSHEQYF. The CDR3, as DNA: TGCAGCGCTCAGACAGGCCAGTCCCACGAGCAGTACTTC.